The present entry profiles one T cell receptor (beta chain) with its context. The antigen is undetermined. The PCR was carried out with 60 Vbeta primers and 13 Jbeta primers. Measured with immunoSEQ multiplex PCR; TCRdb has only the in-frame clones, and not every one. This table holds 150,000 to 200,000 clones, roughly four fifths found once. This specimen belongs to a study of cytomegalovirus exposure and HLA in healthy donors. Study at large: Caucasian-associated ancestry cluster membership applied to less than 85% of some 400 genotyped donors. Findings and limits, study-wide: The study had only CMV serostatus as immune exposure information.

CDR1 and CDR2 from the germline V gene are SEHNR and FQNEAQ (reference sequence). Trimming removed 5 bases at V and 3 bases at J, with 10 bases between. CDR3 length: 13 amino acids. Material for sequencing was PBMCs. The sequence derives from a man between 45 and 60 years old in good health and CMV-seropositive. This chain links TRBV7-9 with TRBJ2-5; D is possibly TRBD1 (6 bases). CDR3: CASSPWTEETQYF. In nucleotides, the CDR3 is TGTGCCAGCAGCCCCTGGACAGAAGAGACCCAGTACTTC. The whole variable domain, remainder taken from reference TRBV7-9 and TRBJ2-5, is DTGVSQNPRHKITKRGQNVTFRCDPISEHNRLYWYRQTLGQGPEFLTYFQNEAQLEKSRLLSDRFSAERPKGSFSTLEIQRTEQGDSAMYLCASSPWTEETQYFGPGTRLLVL.